This record covers a single T cell receptor (beta chain). This clonotype was detected many times. No cognate antigen has been identified for it. No clone much larger than this one lies a single base away; base qualities are absent. Amplification of TCR beta CDR3 regions was carried out from RNA transcripts. A first-round RT-PCR of the TCR CDR3 used the HTBI primer set with the Qiagen OneStep RT-PCR kit. Libraries were constructed in a second round of multiplex PCR, after which size selection and purification were carried out. Libraries were sequenced paired-end with 100 bp reads on an Illumina HiSeq2000. Per the original workflow: Raw data were processed with SOAPnuke, discarding reads with adapters, uncalled bases, mean Phred below 15, or no exact constant-primer or identifier match. COPE v1.2.5 was used to merge high-quality paired reads, and clonotypes were defined as unique nucleotide sequences. MiTCR v1.1 was used to align clonotypes to the IMGT TRBV, TRBD and TRBJ reference segments. The analysis was restricted to V-J combinations with a frequency above 0.0001, which together covered 99% to 99.2% of the repertoires. The TCS score was defined as the ratio of F50 (clonal expansion) to E x V (chaos), calculated using BLOSUM62-based TCRdist between CDR3 peptides within each V-J. Welch's t-statistics and random forest reduced around 550 V-J features to 10 to 15, which were used in a naive Bayes classifier (R e1071). In TCRdb, the public reads were trimmed at Q25 with fastp and aligned with MiXCR, with productive beta chains retained. Every entry covers one CDR3 protein and lists the most common genes and DNA from its rows. These V and J calls rely on TCRdb rather than the paper's analysis. The sample contains 250,000 to 300,000 distinct CDR3 sequences, approximately 12% of them found a single time. Almost 8% of the sample rests with the top ten.

This sample is drawn from a study of T cells in Graves' hyperthyroidism and ophthalmopathy (dated by TCRdb to the late 2010s). General notes on the study: Peripheral blood samples were taken at initial diagnosis, before any treatment was given. For training and testing, the roughly 100 patients in the discovery cohort were randomly divided in a 7:3 ratio. In six Graves' hyperthyroidism patients, the study also compared T-cell repertoires from thyroid tissue with T-cell repertoires from blood. Following sampling, methimazole starting at 30 mg daily was given to hyperthyroidism patients, and high-dose intravenous methylprednisolone was given to ophthalmopathy patients. Whether ophthalmopathy could be predicted prospectively was tested in an independent validation cohort made up of fewer than 20 hyperthyroidism patients plus 17 patients who later progressed to ophthalmopathy. The paper reports TCR Vbeta CDR3 sequencing of 130 to 150 peripheral blood samples: under 45 ophthalmopathy, some 80 hyperthyroidism and 17 progressor patients. To identify TCR V-J signatures that set the groups apart, the researchers used a discovery cohort of roughly 100 patients, made up of some 41 with Graves' ophthalmopathy and 55 to 65 with stable Graves' hyperthyroidism.

What the work shows at the level of the full study, not this receptor alone: In cross-validation, a model built on a 13 V-J signature told ophthalmopathy apart from stable hyperthyroidism with approximately 91% sensitivity and roughly 81% specificity, and in testing the same model reached 80%/75%. Most expanded thyroid clonotypes (frequency above 0.001) were also detected in blood, suggesting blood repertoires may reflect thyroid immune responses. During validation, the model predicted progression to ophthalmopathy a median of about 6.5 months ahead of onset, with 70.59% sensitivity and 72.22% specificity. No statistical method was used to fix the sample size in advance, and group allocation was not hidden from the investigators.

CDR1 and CDR2 are drawn from the germline V gene: SGHTA, FQGNSA. V drops 0 bases and J drops 0 bases, leaving 12 bases in between. The CDR3 has 17 amino acids, counting the end cysteine and phenylalanine. Just the 51-base CDR3 DNA is kept, in frame starting at base 1. The hyperthyroidism patients were between 18 and 65 years old and newly diagnosed, with a disease duration of less than 2 months. Exclusion was applied to patients with uncontrolled infections, other autoimmune diseases, pregnancy or lactation. Diagnoses were based on clinical symptoms, serum thyroxine and TRAb, thyroid ultrasound and orbital computed tomography. Blood from progressor patients was drawn when they were first diagnosed with hyperthyroidism, before any ophthalmopathy symptoms appeared. PBMCs were isolated from around 10 ml of fresh peripheral blood by Ficoll-Paque density gradient centrifugation. Progressor patients were defined as those initially diagnosed with Graves' hyperthyroidism in whom ophthalmopathy developed during follow-up. Trizol reagent was used to extract total RNA, and RNA quality was then checked on an Agilent 2100 Bioanalyzer.

The specimen sequenced was blood. This receptor was identified in a woman in her twenties or thirties with Graves' hyperthyroidism that later progressed to Graves' ophthalmopathy. The chain is encoded by TRBV7-2 joined to TRBJ2-1, with TRBD2 tentatively as D gene (5 bases match). The CDR3 is CASSLAGERPSYNEQFF. The bases read TGTGCCAGCAGCTTAGCGGGTGAGCGGCCCTCCTACAATGAGCAGTTCTTC.